This T cell receptor (gamma chain) was sequenced during a study of Vδ1+ human thymocytes. To note about this clone: The antigen is not known.

The study's findings and limits: In the thymus, TRG and TRD repertoires looked highly polyclonal with Gaussian CDR3 lengths.

Unmatched junction bases numbered 4, after V lost 5 bases and J lost 3 bases. This CDR3 spans 12 amino acids. The germline V gene has CDR1 GITISATS and CDR2 ISYDGTV (reference sequence). The template was reverse-transcribed extracted RNA. Multiplex PCR used pooled V-gene forward primers and a constant-region reverse primer to amplify CDR3s. TCRdb reanalyzed the multiplex PCR reads using CATT. Seen here are 36,000 or so gamma-chain clones, 20% to 25% observed once, and the top ten hold 1.9%. The sample was Vdelta1+ gamma-delta thymocytes from the thymus. Described subset: FACS-sorted CD3+ TCRalphabeta- TCRVdelta1+ TCRVdelta2- thymocytes. This receptor was identified in a girl under two years old who had congenital heart surgery. The rearrangement links TRGV9 to TRGJ1 or TRGJ2. The CDR3 region has the DNA TGTGCCTTGTGGGGACTTTATTATAAGAAACTCTTT. Protein: CALWGLYYKKLF.